This TCR beta chain emerged from a study of T cell responses to AZD1222 COVID-19 vaccine. Study-wide findings and caveats: White British people made up most donors, females outnumbered males, and clonal diversity was possibly underestimated.

Trimming removed 4 bases at V and 5 bases at J, with 12 bases between. Germline lookup yields CDR1 KGHSH and CDR2 LQKENI. The CDR3 extends over 13 amino acids. Profiling relied on immunoSEQ multiplex PCR, and the TCRdb table lists in-frame clones only, not all of them. The profile shows about 93,000 clones, 80% to 90% of them singletons. In regard to this clone: What it binds is not known.

The specimen was peripheral blood, collected on day 0 of AZD1222 vaccination. The origin of this receptor is an adult in good health. The rearrangement joins TRBV18 to TRBJ2-7; a weak D match, TRBD2 (6 bases). The CDR3 DNA follows: TGTGCCAGCTCACGAAAGGAGGGGAACGAGCAGTACTTC. Translating it yields CASSRKEGNEQYF.